What follows describes a single T cell receptor (beta chain). The antigen remains undetermined. cDNA libraries of TCR beta carried unique molecular identifiers. TCRdb used MiXCR to reprocess the PCR reads, holding one entry per CDR3 protein. The sample consists of approximately 730,000 distinct CDR3 sequences, less than 35% of them appearing once. The data were taken from a study of post-analysis software for immune sequencing data. General study results and limits: A handful of TRBV segments were significantly more frequent in patients than in controls. TRBV5-6, TRBV5-1 and TRBV20-1 were among these segments. Same-batch samples co-clustered strongly by F measure. Versus controls, multiple sclerosis patients showed significantly lower diversity (normalized Chao1).

Unmatched junction bases numbered 13, after V lost 6 bases and J lost 3 bases. CDR3 length equals 16 residues. Looked up from germline, CDR1 is SQVTM and CDR2 is ANQGSEA. The source of this sequence is a girl aged 10 to 17 with multiple sclerosis. The sequencing input was blood. V gene TRBV29-1 combines with J gene TRBJ2-1; 8 bases map to TRBD1. Here the CDR3 reads CSVYLRGTGLYNEQFF. In DNA, the CDR3 is TGCAGCGTCTACTTAAGGGGGACAGGCCTCTACAATGAGCAGTTCTTC.